Listed here are 15 T cell receptor beta chains from one sample, sequenced in a study of cytomegalovirus exposure and HLA in healthy donors. The study ran its PCR with 60 Vbeta and 13 Jbeta primers. The method was immunoSEQ multiplex PCR; TCRdb's version includes in-frame clones alone and lacks a portion of them. In the table there are around 150,000 clones, approximately 80% of which are singletons. Sequenced material: PBMCs. The receptors were sampled from a middle-aged woman in good health and CMV-seropositive.

V and J are TRBV6-5 and TRBJ2-7; TRBD1 might be the D (5 bases). Germline CDR1 is MNHEY and CDR2 is SVGAGI. The CDR3 is made up of 14 amino acids. V lost 4 bases and J lost 4, with 14 bases in between. CDR3 coding DNA: TGTGCCAGCAGTTCCGGACAAAGGGCGTACGAGCAGTACTTC. This gives the protein CASSSGQRAYEQYF.

The genes are TRBV7-2 and TRBJ1-1, with D tentatively TRBD1 (5 bases). CDR1 is SGHTA, CDR2 FQGNSA, per germline. This CDR3 has 17 amino acids. Trimming took 7 bases from V and 1 from J, leaving 22 bases between them. CDR3 region: CASTILSGVGRNTEAFF. The CDR3 DNA sequence: TGTGCCAGCACCATACTGTCGGGGGTGGGAAGGAACACTGAAGCTTTCTTT.

The gene calls are TRBV7-2 and TRBJ2-5; TRBD2 is a possible D gene (6 bases). V dropped 5 bases and J dropped 3 bases, with 13 bases sitting between them. Germline CDR1 SGHTA, CDR2 FQGNSA. This CDR3 region has 14 residues. The CDR3 DNA reads as TGTGCCAGCAGCCCCGCTAGCGCAAAAGAGACCCAGTACTTC. As protein: CASSPASAKETQYF.

A single count supports this clone. The chain uses TRBV27 and TRBJ1-2; D gene unclear. The CDR3 spans 14 residues. Germline values: CDR1 MNHEY, CDR2 SMNVEV (reference sequence). Deletions cut 5 bases from V and 1 base from J, with 11 bases between. This CDR3 is CASSVSGFNYGYTF. For the CDR3, the DNA is TGTGCCAGCAGTGTTTCGGGATTTAACTATGGCTACACCTTC.

The chain employs TRBV2 and TRBJ2-3; D unresolved. The CDR3 is made up of 15 amino acids. The germline V gene has CDR1 SNHLY and CDR2 FYNNEI. Between the trimmed V and J ends, which lost 4 bases and 0 bases, there was a span of 11 bases. The CDR3 DNA sequence: TGTGCCAGCAGTGTCAGACTCTCCAGCACAGATACGCAGTATTTT. Protein product: CASSVRLSSTDTQYF.

This clone occurred a few times. The CDR3 DNA is TGCGCCAGCAGCTGGGGATCAGGGGGCACTGAAGCTTTCTTT. This translates into CASSWGSGGTEAFF. The chain links TRBV5-1 to TRBJ1-1; 7 bases map to TRBD1. CDR1 and CDR2 from the germline V gene are SGHRS and YFSETQ. Unmatched junction bases numbered 6, after V lost 3 bases and J lost 4 bases. CDR3 length: 14 residues. Variable domain in full (rest from reference TRBV5-1 and TRBJ1-1): KAGVTQTPRYLIKTRGQQVTLSCSPISGHRSVSWYQQTPGQGLQFLFEYFSETQRNKGNFPGRFSGRQFSNSRSEMNVSTLELGDSALYLCASSWGSGGTEAFFGQGTRLTVV.

The chain carries TRBV28 and TRBJ1-1; 7 bases agree with TRBD1. Trimming at V came to 6 bases and at J to 4 bases, leaving 8 bases not matched to a gene. The germline V gene encodes CDR1 MDHEN and CDR2 SYDVKM. This CDR3 comprises 14 residues. The CDR3 DNA follows: TGTGCCAGCAGCCATGGGACAGTCGGCACTGAAGCTTTCTTT. It translates to CASSHGTVGTEAFF.

The chain employs TRBV4-2 and TRBJ2-7; D is perhaps TRBD2 (7 bases). This CDR3 is built from 18 residues. CDR1 is LGHNA and CDR2 is YNFKEQ in the germline V gene. Trimming removed 0 bases from V and 2 bases from J, with 20 bases in between. The CDR3 region has the DNA TGTGCCAGCAGCCAAGAGAATTTTCTAACAGGGACTACCTACGAGCAGTACTTC. Its protein product is CASSQENFLTGTTYEQYF.

The gene calls are TRBV7-2 and TRBJ1-4; 9 positions match TRBD1. CDR1 is SGHTA, CDR2 FQGNSA, per germline. V shed 5 bases, J shed 4 bases, and the junction held 2 bases outside the gene matches. The CDR3 length is 14 residues. The CDR3 DNA follows: TGTGCCAGCAGCCCGGACAGGGGTAATGAAAAACTGTTTTTT. Translating it yields CASSPDRGNEKLFF.

The chain is built from TRBV7-9 and TRBJ1-1; weak D call: TRBD1 (5 bases). Germline CDR1 is SEHNR and CDR2 is FQNEAQ (reference sequence). V was pared by 7 bases and J by 0 bases, with 12 bases between. The CDR3 sequence is 14 residues long. The CDR3 bases are TGTGCCAGCATCCCATCGACAGTGAACACTGAAGCTTTCTTT. Translating it yields CASIPSTVNTEAFF.

The V gene is TRBV7-2, the J gene TRBJ1-4; D not resolved. This CDR3 spans 13 amino acids. Germline V CDR1 and CDR2: SGHTA, FQGNSA. V was clipped by 1 base and J by 8 bases, with 8 bases between them. The CDR3 DNA reads as TGTGCCAGCAGCTTAGTCCTAGCCGAAAAACTGTTTTTT. It is translated as CASSLVLAEKLFF.

The chain carries TRBV5-1 and TRBJ2-3, with D possibly being TRBD2 (7 bases). Per the germline V gene, CDR1 is SGHRS and CDR2 is YFSETQ. This CDR3 spans 18 amino acids. The V end was cut by 4 bases, the J end by 4 bases, with 25 bases between. The CDR3 bases are TGCGCCAGCAGCCCGGGGGGCGGGGGTATAGGTATCGCAGATACGCAGTATTTT. This gives the protein CASSPGGGGIGIADTQYF.

About this clone: The junction does not match germline at one end; this may be a read error. This chain uses TRBV6-1 with TRBJ2-5; D gene unclear. CDR3 length: 10 amino acids. In germline, CDR1 is MNHNS, CDR2 SASEGT. CDR3 sequence (DNA): TGTGCCAGCAGCGAAGAGACCCAGTACTTC. As protein: CASSEETQYF.

This chain joins TRBV7-8 and TRBJ2-3; D possibly corresponds to TRBD2 (5 bases). The CDR3 covers 14 residues. Trimming removed 7 bases from V and 4 bases from J, with 15 bases in between. Germline V CDR1 and CDR2: SGHVS, FQNEAQ. The CDR3 reads CASMGLAFSDTQYF. CDR3 DNA sequence: TGTGCCAGCATGGGCCTAGCTTTTTCAGATACGCAGTATTTT.

The V and J genes are TRBV7-3 and TRBJ1-1, with a possible D match to TRBD1 (6 bases). In germline, CDR1 is SGHTA, CDR2 FQGTGA. The CDR3 sequence is 14 residues long. V dropped 4 bases and J dropped 1 base, with 10 bases sitting between them. The CDR3 spells CASSSGQTNTEAFF. CDR3 DNA sequence: TGTGCCAGCAGCTCTGGACAGACGAACACTGAAGCTTTCTTT.